This T cell receptor (beta chain) was found in a study of T-cell memory formation after mild COVID-19. Germline assignment: CDR1 SGHAT and CDR2 FQNNGV. V lost 4 bases and J lost 6, with 29 bases in between. The CDR3 sequence is 19 residues long. Regarding the study as a whole: The second-wave clones peaking on day 37 were not confirmed as SARS-CoV-2-specific. The appearance of some responding clones in pre-infection memory suggested that cross-reactive memory joined.

This clonotype turned up a few times. The antigen is not known. TCRdb re-analysed the 5' RACE reads in MiXCR, keeping a single row per CDR3 protein. The sample has a few hundred thousand distinct CDR3 sequences; more than 9% are singletons. Sample: PBMCs or a T cell subset sorted from them (not recorded which). The TCR originated in a man between 18 and 29 years old who had mild COVID-19 (a few samples of this study predate the infection). Cell type and time point are not known. The rearrangement uses TRBV11-2 and TRBJ2-3; D gene unclear. Written as DNA, the CDR3 is TGTGCCAGCAGCTCTCCCTCCCGTTACCGCGTTTTATCTATGGATACGCAGTATTTT. Amino acid sequence: CASSSPSRYRVLSMDTQYF.